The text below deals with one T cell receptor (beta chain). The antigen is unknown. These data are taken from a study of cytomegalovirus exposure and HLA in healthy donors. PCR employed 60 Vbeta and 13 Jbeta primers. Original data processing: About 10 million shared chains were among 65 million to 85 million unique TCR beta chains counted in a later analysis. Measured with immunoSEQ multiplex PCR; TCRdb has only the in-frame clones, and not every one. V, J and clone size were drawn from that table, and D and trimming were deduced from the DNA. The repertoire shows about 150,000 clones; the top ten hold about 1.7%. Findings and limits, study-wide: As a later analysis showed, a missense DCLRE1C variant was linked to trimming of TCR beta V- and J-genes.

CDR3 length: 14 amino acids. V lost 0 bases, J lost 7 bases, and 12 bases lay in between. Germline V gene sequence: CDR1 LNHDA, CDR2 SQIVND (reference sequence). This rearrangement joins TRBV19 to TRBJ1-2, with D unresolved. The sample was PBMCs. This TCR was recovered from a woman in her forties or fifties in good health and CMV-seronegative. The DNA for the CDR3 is TGTGCCAGTAGTATAGATTTGTTTACGGGTGGCTACACCTTC. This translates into CASSIDLFTGGYTF.